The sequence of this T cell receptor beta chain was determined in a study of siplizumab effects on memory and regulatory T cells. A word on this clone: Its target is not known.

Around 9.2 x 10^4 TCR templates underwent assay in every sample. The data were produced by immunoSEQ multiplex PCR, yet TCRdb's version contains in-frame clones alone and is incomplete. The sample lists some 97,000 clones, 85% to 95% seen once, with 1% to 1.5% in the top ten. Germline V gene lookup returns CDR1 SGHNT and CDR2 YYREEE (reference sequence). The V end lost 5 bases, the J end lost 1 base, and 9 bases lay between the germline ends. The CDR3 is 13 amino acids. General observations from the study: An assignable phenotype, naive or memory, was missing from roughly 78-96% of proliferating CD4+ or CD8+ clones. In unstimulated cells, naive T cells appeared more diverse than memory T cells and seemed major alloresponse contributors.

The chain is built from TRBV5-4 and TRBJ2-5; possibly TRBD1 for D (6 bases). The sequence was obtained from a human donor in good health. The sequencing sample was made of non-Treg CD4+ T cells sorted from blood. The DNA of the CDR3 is TGTGCCAGCAGTACAGGGTTCCAAGAGACCCAGTACTTC. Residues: CASSTGFQETQYF.